The rows below give T cell receptor beta chains drawn from one sample of a study of PD-1 blockade in classical Hodgkin lymphoma. TCRdb's copy holds only in-frame clones and misses some; the assay was immunoSEQ multiplex PCR. The sample consists of fewer than 25,000 clones, around 80% of them appearing once. Specimen: peripheral blood mononuclear cells (PBMCs), collected before the second cycle of nivolumab. The receptors stem from a human donor with classical Hodgkin lymphoma. CDR3s include the opening cysteine and the closing phenylalanine or tryptophan. The D gene is left open where the match is weak. Some rows mark clone size as missing; the rest say once, few, many or name a class of expanded clone.

v_gene	abundance	d_gene	j_gene	CDR3aa	CDR3nt
TRBV20-1	-	-	TRBJ2-5	CSARYQETQYF	TGCAGTGCCCGGTATCAGGAGACCCAGTACTTC
TRBV30	-	-	TRBJ1-1	CAWRQGPTEAFF	TGTGCCTGGAGGCAGGGACCCACTGAAGCTTTCTTT
TRBV18	-	-	TRBJ2-1	CASSLAAGFSYNEQFF	TGTGCCAGCTCACTCGCCGCAGGTTTCTCCTACAATGAGCAGTTCTTC
TRBV7-9	-	-	TRBJ1-1	CASSQTVNTEAFF	TGTGCCAGCAGCCAAACAGTGAACACTGAAGCTTTCTTT
TRBV19	-	-	TRBJ1-5	CASSIGRFIGQPQHF	TGTGCCAGTAGTATCGGCAGGTTCATAGGTCAGCCCCAGCATTTT
TRBV5-4	-	-	TRBJ1-5	CASSAGPLSNQPQHF	TGTGCCAGCAGCGCGGGGCCGTTGAGCAATCAGCCCCAGCATTTT
TRBV7-2	-	-	TRBJ2-3	CASGPMGSTDTQYF	TGTGCCAGCGGACCGATGGGCAGCACAGATACGCAGTATTTT
TRBV19	-	TRBD1	TRBJ1-2	CASSGTGIGVNYGYTF	TGTGCCAGTAGTGGGACAGGGATAGGGGTTAACTATGGCTACACCTTC
TRBV5-4	-	-	TRBJ1-1	CASSLDFTPEAFF	TGTGCCAGCAGCTTGGATTTCACCCCGGAAGCTTTCTTT
TRBV4-2	-	-	TRBJ1-2	CASSQDGRAGYTF	TGTGCCAGCAGCCAAGACGGCCGGGCTGGCTACACCTTC
TRBV7-8	-	TRBD2	TRBJ2-5	CASSLSGGRSQETQYF	TGTGCCAGCAGCTTAAGCGGCGGGAGGTCCCAAGAGACCCAGTACTTC
TRBV6-5	-	-	TRBJ2-3	CASSYASLGSVDTQYF	TGTGCCAGCAGTTACGCTAGTTTAGGATCGGTGGATACGCAGTATTTT
TRBV4-1	-	-	TRBJ2-7	CASSQFERSSYEQYF	TGCGCCAGCAGCCAATTTGAGCGGAGCTCCTACGAGCAGTACTTC
TRBV30	-	-	TRBJ1-2	CAWDAGGGYTF	TGTGCCTGGGATGCGGGTGGTGGCTACACCTTC
TRBV6-6	-	-	TRBJ1-4	CASRQGFRLFF	TGTGCCAGCAGGCAGGGGTTTAGACTGTTTTTT
TRBV5-6	-	-	TRBJ1-4	CASSKTGLANEKLFF	TGTGCCAGCAGCAAAACAGGGTTAGCTAATGAAAAACTGTTTTTT
TRBV6-5	-	-	TRBJ1-5	CASKSEQPQHF	TGTGCCAGCAAAAGTGAACAGCCCCAGCATTTT
TRBV6-6	few	TRBD2	TRBJ2-7	CASTSSGRSAGQYF	TGTGCCAGCACGTCTAGCGGGAGGTCGGCGGGGCAGTACTTC
TRBV14	-	TRBD1	TRBJ2-3	CASSQRLGQGTDTQYF	TGTGCCAGCAGCCAGCGGCTGGGACAGGGGACAGATACGCAGTATTTT
TRBV7-7	few	TRBD2	TRBJ2-3	CASSSGTRDDTQYF	TGTGCCAGCAGCTCCGGGACTAGAGATGATACGCAGTATTTT
TRBV29-1	-	TRBD1	TRBJ2-1	CSVPGQANEQFF	TGCAGCGTCCCCGGACAGGCCAATGAGCAGTTCTTC
TRBV6-5	-	-	TRBJ1-4	CASSYILRGDNEKLFF	TGTGCCAGCAGTTACATACTCCGGGGGGATAATGAAAAACTGTTTTTT
TRBV6-5	-	-	TRBJ2-7	CASSYGERYEQYF	TGTGCCAGCAGTTACGGGGAGAGGTACGAGCAGTACTTC
TRBV7-8	-	TRBD1	TRBJ2-5	CASSLRTGPQETQYF	TGTGCCAGCAGCCTGAGGACAGGGCCCCAAGAGACCCAGTACTTC
TRBV18	-	TRBD1	TRBJ1-2	CASSPRGQGVSIYGYTF	TGTGCCAGCTCACCGCGGGGACAGGGAGTGTCGATCTATGGCTACACCTTC
TRBV6-5	-	-	TRBJ2-1	CASSTSRGLNNEQFF	TGTGCCAGCAGCACCTCGAGGGGCTTAAACAATGAGCAGTTCTTC
TRBV6-6	few	-	TRBJ2-7	CASGLLTYEQYF	TGTGCCTCGGGACTGCTAACCTACGAGCAGTACTTC
TRBV30	-	-	TRBJ1-3	CAWSIGNSGNTIYF	TGTGCCTGGAGTATAGGAAACTCTGGAAACACCATATATTTT
TRBV6-5	-	TRBD2	TRBJ2-3	CASSLGLAKDTQYF	TGTGCCAGCAGCCTAGGACTAGCAAAAGATACGCAGTATTTT
TRBV5-1	few	TRBD1	TRBJ1-1	CASSWGQYTEAFF	TGCGCCAGCAGCTGGGGACAGTACACTGAAGCTTTCTTT
TRBV2	-	-	TRBJ2-5	CASTRDTGKTQYF	TGTGCCAGCACCAGGGACACCGGGAAGACCCAGTACTTC
TRBV9	-	TRBD1	TRBJ2-3	CASSVKGAGDTQYF	TGTGCCAGCAGCGTAAAGGGGGCAGGAGATACGCAGTATTTT
TRBV7-2	-	TRBD1	TRBJ1-1	CASSGRTGPTEAFF	TGTGCCAGCAGCGGCCGGACAGGTCCCACTGAAGCTTTCTTT
TRBV7-2	-	-	TRBJ2-7	CASSFLDGTYEQYF	TGTGCCAGCAGCTTTCTTGACGGGACCTACGAGCAGTACTTC
TRBV20-1	-	-	TRBJ2-7	CSARNPQEQYF	TGCAGTGCTAGAAACCCGCAAGAGCAGTACTTC
TRBV10-2	-	TRBD2	TRBJ2-4	CASSESSGGGRDIQYF	TGCGCCAGCAGTGAGAGTAGCGGGGGGGGAAGGGACATTCAGTACTTC
TRBV29-1	-	TRBD2	TRBJ2-5	CSVALAEETQYF	TGCAGCGTTGCACTAGCGGAAGAGACCCAGTACTTC
TRBV4-1	-	-	TRBJ1-4	CAISRAIGEKLFF	TGCGCCATTTCGAGAGCGATCGGTGAAAAACTGTTTTTT
TRBV5-6	-	-	TRBJ1-6	CASSYRDVNSPLHF	TGTGCCAGCAGCTACAGGGACGTTAATTCACCCCTCCACTTT
TRBV19	-	TRBD1	TRBJ2-7	CASSIPGQFDEQYF	TGTGCCAGTAGTATACCGGGACAGTTTGACGAGCAGTACTTC
TRBV6-1	-	-	TRBJ2-2	CASSEAFTGELFF	TGTGCCAGCAGTGAAGCCTTCACCGGGGAGCTGTTTTTT
TRBV19	-	-	TRBJ2-4	CASTGREVNIQYF	TGTGCCAGTACGGGCAGGGAGGTAAACATTCAGTACTTC
TRBV5-1	-	-	TRBJ1-5	CASSPQGRNQPQHF	TGCGCCAGCAGCCCTCAGGGGAGGAATCAGCCCCAGCATTTT
TRBV19	medium-sized	TRBD1	TRBJ2-7	CASSISGGVYEQYF	TGTGCCAGTAGTATTTCAGGGGGTGTATACGAGCAGTACTTC
TRBV19	-	-	TRBJ2-7	CASSIGRLYEQYF	TGTGCCAGTAGTATTGGTCGGCTCTACGAGCAGTACTTC
TRBV30	-	-	TRBJ2-7	CALLSSSAYEQYF	TGTGCCCTGCTCTCGTCCAGCGCCTACGAGCAGTACTTC
TRBV5-1	few	-	TRBJ2-5	CASSLDGGANQETQYF	TGCGCCAGCAGCTTGGATGGGGGGGCCAACCAAGAGACCCAGTACTTC
TRBV11-2	-	-	TRBJ1-6	CASSHEGRDVLSYNSPLHF	TGTGCCAGCAGCCATGAGGGCCGAGACGTTCTTTCCTATAATTCACCCCTCCACTTT
TRBV18	once	-	TRBJ1-2	CASSRTGEYGYTF	TGTGCCAGCTCACGGACGGGGGAGTATGGCTACACCTTC
TRBV7-2	once	-	TRBJ1-3	CASSWGLRTSGNTIYF	TGTGCCAGCAGCTGGGGCCTGCGAACCTCTGGAAACACCATATATTTT
TRBV7-7	-	TRBD2	TRBJ2-5	CASSLGILAGGETQYF	TGTGCCAGCAGCTTAGGAATACTAGCGGGGGGGGAGACCCAGTACTTC
TRBV7-9	-	TRBD1	TRBJ1-2	CASSSGQGLYGYTF	TGTGCCAGCAGCTCTGGACAGGGCCTTTATGGCTACACCTTC
TRBV18	-	-	TRBJ2-7	CASSPRKGGGQSYEQYF	TGTGCCAGCTCACCAAGGAAAGGTGGTGGTCAGTCCTACGAGCAGTACTTC
TRBV27	-	TRBD1	TRBJ1-6	CASREDRYNSPLHF	TGTGCCAGCAGGGAGGACAGGTATAATTCACCCCTCCACTTT